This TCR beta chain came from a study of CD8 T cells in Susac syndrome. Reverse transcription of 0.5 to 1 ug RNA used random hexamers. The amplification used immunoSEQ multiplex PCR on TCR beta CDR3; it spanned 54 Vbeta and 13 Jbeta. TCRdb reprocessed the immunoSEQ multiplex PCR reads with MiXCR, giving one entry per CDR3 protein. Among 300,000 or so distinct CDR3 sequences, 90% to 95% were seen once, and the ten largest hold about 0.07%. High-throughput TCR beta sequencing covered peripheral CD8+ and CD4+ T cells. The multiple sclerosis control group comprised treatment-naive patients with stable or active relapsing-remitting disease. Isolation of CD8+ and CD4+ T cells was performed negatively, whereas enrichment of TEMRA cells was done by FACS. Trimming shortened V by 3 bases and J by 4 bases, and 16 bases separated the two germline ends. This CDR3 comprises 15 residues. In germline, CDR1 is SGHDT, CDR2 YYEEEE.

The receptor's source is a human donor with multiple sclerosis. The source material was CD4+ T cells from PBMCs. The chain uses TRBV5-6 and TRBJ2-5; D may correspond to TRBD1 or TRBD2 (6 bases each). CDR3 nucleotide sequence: TGTGCCAGCAGCTCGGCCACGGGGGCGGGAGAGACCCAGTACTTC. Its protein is CASSSATGAGETQYF.